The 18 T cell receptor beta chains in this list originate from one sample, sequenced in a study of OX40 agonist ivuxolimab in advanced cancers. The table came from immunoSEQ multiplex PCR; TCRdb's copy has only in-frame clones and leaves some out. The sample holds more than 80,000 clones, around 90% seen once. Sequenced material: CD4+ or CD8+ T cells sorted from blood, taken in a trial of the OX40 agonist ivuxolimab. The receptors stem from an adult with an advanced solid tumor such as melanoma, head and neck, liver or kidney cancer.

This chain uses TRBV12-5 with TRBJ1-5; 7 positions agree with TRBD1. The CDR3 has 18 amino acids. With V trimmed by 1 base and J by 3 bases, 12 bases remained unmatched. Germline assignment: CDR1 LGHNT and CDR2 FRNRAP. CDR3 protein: CASGLAVRSDRVNQPQHF. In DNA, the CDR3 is TGTGCTAGTGGTTTGGCGGTTCGATCCGACAGGGTCAATCAGCCCCAGCATTTT.

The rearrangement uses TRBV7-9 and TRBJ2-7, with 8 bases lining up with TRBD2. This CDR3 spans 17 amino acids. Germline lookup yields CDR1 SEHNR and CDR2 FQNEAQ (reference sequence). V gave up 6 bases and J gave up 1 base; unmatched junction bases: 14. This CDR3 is CASSNPYPREGSYEQYF. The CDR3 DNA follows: TGTGCCAGCAGTAACCCTTACCCACGGGAGGGATCCTACGAGCAGTACTTC. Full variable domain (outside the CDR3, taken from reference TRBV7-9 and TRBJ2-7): DTGVSQNPRHKITKRGQNVTFRCDPISEHNRLYWYRQTLGQGPEFLTYFQNEAQLEKSRLLSDRFSAERPKGSFSTLEIQRTEQGDSAMYLCASSNPYPREGSYEQYFGPGTRLTVT.

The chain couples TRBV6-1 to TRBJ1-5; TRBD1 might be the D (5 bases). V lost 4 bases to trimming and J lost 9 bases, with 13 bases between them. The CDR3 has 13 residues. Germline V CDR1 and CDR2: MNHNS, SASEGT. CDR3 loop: CASSGDWGRPQHF. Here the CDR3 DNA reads TGTGCCAGCAGTGGGGACTGGGGTAGGCCCCAGCATTTT.

CDR3 in DNA: TGTGCCAGCAGACCGACTAGCGACCACTACGAGCAGTACTTC. This codes for CASRPTSDHYEQYF. This chain connects TRBV2 to TRBJ2-7; 8 bases align to TRBD2. The CDR3 spans 14 residues. Germline assignment: CDR1 SNHLY and CDR2 FYNNEI. J lost 3 bases, V lost 6 bases, and 7 bases had no gene match.

The CDR3: CAWNAGQSLGYTF. The CDR3 DNA sequence: TGTGCCTGGAATGCAGGGCAGTCTCTTGGCTACACCTTC. The gene calls are TRBV30 and TRBJ1-2, with a weak D call TRBD1 (5 bases). Germline assignment: CDR1 GTSNPN and CDR2 SVGIG (reference sequence). V was pared by 4 bases and J by 7 bases, with 16 bases between. This CDR3 comprises 13 residues.

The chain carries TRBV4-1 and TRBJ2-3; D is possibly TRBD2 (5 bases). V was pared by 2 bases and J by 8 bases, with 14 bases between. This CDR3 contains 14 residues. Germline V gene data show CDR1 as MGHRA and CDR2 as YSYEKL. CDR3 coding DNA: TGCGCCAGCAGCCAACCCGGGGTGATCCCTACGCAGTATTTT. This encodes CASSQPGVIPTQYF.

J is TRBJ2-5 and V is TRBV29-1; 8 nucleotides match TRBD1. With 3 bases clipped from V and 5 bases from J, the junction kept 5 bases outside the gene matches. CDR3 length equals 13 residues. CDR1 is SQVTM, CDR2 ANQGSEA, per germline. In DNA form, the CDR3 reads TGCAGCGTTGATCCGGACAGGGTCGAGACCCAGTACTTC. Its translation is CSVDPDRVETQYF.

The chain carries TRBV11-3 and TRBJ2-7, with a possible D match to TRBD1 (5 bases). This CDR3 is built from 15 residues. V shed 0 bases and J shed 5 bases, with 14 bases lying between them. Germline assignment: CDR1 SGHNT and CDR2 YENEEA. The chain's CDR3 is CASSLEGQRGDEQYF. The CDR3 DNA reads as TGTGCCAGCAGCTTAGAGGGGCAACGTGGGGACGAGCAGTACTTC.

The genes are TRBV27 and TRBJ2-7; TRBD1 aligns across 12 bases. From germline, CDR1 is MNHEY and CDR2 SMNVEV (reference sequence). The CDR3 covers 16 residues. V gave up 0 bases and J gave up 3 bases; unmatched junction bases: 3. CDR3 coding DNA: TGTGCCAGCAGTTTATCGGGACAGGGGGCCGTCTACGAGCAGTACTTC. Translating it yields CASSLSGQGAVYEQYF.

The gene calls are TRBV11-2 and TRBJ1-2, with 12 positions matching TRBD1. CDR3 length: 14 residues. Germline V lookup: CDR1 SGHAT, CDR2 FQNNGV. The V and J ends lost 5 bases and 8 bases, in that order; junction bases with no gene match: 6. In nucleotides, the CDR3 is TGTGCCAGCAGCGAGGGACAGGGGGCTCTGGGCTACACCTTC. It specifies CASSEGQGALGYTF.

The CDR3 nucleotides read TGTGCCAGCTCACCAGGTTATTTCACCGGGGAGCTGTTTTTT. Protein sequence: CASSPGYFTGELFF. V and J are TRBV18 and TRBJ2-2; D gene ambiguous. Per germline, CDR1 KGHSH and CDR2 LQKENI. V lost 2 bases, J lost 4 bases, and 8 bases lay in between. This CDR3 is built from 14 residues.

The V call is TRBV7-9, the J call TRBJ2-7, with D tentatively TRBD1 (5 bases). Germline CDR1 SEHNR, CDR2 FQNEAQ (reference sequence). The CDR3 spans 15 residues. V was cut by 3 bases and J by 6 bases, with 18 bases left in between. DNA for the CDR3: TGTGCCAGCAGCTTGTTAGCAGGGCGAGTTGGCGAGCAGTACTTC. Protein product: CASSLLAGRVGEQYF.

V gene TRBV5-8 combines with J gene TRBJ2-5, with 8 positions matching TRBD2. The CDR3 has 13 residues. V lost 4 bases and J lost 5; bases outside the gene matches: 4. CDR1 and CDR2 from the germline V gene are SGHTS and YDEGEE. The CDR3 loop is CASSRGLVETQYF. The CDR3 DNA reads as TGTGCCAGCAGCCGGGGACTAGTTGAGACCCAGTACTTC.

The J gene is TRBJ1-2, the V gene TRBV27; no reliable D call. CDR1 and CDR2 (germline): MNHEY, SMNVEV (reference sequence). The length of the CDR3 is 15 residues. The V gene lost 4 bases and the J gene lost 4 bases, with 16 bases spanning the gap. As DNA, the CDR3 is TGTGCCAGCAGTTCCCTTCGAGCAGCCACCTATGGCTACACCTTC. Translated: CASSSLRAATYGYTF.

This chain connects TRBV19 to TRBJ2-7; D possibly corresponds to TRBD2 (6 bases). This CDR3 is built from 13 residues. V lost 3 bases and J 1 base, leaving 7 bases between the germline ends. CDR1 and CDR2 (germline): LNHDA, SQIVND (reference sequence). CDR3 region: CASSMGLSYEQYF. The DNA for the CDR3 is TGTGCCAGTAGTATGGGACTGTCCTACGAGCAGTACTTC.

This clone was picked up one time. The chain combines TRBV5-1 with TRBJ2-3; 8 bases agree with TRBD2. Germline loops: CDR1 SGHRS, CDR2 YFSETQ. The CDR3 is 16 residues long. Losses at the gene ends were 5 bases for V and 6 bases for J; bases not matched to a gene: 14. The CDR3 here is CASSLRHGREFDTQYF. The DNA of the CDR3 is TGCGCCAGCAGTCTTAGACACGGGAGGGAATTTGATACGCAGTATTTT.

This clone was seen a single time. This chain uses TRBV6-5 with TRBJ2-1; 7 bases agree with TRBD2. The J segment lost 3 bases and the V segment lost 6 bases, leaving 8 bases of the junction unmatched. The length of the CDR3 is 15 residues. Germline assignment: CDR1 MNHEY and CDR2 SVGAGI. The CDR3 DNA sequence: TGTGCCAGCAGACACGGACTAGTCGACTACAATGAGCAGTTCTTC. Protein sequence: CASRHGLVDYNEQFF.

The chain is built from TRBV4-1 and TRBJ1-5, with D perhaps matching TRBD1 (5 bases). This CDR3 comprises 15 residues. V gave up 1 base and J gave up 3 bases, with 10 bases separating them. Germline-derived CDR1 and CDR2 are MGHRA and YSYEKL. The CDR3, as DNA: TGCGCCAGCAGCCAAGGCGGGGGGGTCAATCAGCCCCAGCATTTT. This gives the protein CASSQGGGVNQPQHF.